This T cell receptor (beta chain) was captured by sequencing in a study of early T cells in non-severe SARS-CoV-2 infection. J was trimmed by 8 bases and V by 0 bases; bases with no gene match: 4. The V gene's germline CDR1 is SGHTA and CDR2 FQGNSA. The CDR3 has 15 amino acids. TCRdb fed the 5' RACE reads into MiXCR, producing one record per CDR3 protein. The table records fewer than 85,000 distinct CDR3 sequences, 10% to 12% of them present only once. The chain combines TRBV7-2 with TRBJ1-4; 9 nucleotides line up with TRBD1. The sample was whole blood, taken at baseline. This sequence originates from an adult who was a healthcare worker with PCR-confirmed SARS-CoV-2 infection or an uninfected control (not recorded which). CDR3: CASSLAGQGGEKLFF. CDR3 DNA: TGTGCCAGCAGCTTAGCGGGACAGGGAGGAGAAAAACTGTTTTTT.